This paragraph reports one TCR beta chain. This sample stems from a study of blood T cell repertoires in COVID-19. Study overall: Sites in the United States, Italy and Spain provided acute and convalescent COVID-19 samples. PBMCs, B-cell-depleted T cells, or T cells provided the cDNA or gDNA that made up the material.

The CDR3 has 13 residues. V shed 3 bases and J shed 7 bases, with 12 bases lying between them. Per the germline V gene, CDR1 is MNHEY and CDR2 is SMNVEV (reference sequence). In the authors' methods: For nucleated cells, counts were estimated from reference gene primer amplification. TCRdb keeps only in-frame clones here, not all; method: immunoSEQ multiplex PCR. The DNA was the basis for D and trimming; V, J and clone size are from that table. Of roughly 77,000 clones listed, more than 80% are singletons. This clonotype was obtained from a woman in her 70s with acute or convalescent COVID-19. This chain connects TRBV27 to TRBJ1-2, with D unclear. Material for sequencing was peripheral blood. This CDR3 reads CASSFFGGLGYTF. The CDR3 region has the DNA TGTGCCAGCAGTTTTTTTGGTGGGCTTGGCTACACCTTC.